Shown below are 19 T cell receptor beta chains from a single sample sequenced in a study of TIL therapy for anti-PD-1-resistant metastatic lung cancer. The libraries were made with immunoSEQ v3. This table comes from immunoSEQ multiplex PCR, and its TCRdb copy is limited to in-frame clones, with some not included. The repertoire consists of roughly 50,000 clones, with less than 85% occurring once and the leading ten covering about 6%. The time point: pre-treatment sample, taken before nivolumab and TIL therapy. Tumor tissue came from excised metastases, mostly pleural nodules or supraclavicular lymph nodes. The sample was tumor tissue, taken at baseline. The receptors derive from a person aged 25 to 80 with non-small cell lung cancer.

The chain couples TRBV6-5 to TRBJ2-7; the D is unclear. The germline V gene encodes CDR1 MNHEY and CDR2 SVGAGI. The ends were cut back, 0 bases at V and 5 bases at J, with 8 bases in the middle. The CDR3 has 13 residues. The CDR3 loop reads CASSYSIGNEQYF. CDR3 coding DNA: TGTGCCAGCAGTTACTCGATAGGGAACGAGCAGTACTTC.

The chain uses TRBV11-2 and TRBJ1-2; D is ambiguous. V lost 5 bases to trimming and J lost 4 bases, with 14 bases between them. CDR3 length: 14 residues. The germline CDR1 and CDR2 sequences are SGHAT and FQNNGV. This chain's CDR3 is CASSETGGSYGYTF. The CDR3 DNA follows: TGTGCCAGCAGCGAAACGGGCGGAAGCTATGGCTACACCTTC.

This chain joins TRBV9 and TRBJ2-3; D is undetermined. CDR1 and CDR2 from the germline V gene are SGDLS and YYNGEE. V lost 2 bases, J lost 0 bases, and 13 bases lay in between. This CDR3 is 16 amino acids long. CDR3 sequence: CASSVYHRSSTDTQYF. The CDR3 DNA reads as TGTGCCAGCAGCGTCTACCACCGTTCTAGCACAGATACGCAGTATTTT.

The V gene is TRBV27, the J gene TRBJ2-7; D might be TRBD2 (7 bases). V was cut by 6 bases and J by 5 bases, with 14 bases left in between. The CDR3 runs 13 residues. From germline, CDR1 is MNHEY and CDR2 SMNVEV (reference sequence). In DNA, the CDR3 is TGTGCCAGCAGGCCAGGGGAGGGGGACGAGCAGTACTTC. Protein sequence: CASRPGEGDEQYF.

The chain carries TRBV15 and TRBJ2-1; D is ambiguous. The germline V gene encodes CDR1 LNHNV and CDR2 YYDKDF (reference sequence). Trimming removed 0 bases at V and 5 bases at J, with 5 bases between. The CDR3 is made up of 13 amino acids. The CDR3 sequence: CATSREWDNEQFF. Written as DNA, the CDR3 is TGTGCCACCAGCAGAGAGTGGGACAATGAGCAGTTCTTC.

The chain's CDR3 is CASSVPAGETQYF. CDR3 coding DNA: TGCGCCAGCAGCGTTCCGGCAGGAGAGACCCAGTACTTC. The chain links TRBV5-1 to TRBJ2-5; D gene uncertain. Looked up from germline, CDR1 is SGHRS and CDR2 is YFSETQ. CDR3 length: 13 amino acids. Deletions cut 4 bases from V and 4 bases from J, with 11 bases between.

CDR3 sequence (DNA): TGCGCCAGCAGTGGTGAGGGGAACACAGATACGCAGTATTTT. Translated: CASSGEGNTDTQYF. J is TRBJ2-3 and V is TRBV10-1; D tentatively fits TRBD1 or TRBD2 (5 bases each). The CDR3 spans 14 residues. V was pared by 4 bases and J by 2 bases, with 10 bases between. The germline CDR1 and CDR2 sequences are WNHNN and SYGVQD (reference sequence).

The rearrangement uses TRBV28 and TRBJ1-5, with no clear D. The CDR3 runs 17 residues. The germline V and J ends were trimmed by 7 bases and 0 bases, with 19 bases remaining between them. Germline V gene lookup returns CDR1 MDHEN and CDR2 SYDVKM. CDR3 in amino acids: CASIASTHSFSNQPQHF. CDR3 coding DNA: TGTGCCAGCATCGCGTCGACCCACTCCTTTAGCAATCAGCCCCAGCATTTT. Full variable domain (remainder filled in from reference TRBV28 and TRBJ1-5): DVKVTQSSRYLVKRTGEKVFLECVQDMDHENMFWYRQDPGLGLRLIYFSYDVKMKEKGDIPEGYSVSREKKERFSLILESASTNQTSMYLCASIASTHSFSNQPQHFGDGTRLSIL.

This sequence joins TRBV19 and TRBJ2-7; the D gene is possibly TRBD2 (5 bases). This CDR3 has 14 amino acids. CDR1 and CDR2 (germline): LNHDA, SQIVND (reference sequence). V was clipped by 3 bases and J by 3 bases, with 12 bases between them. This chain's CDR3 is CASSIASPFYEQYF. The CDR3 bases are TGTGCCAGTAGTATTGCTAGCCCATTCTACGAGCAGTACTTC.

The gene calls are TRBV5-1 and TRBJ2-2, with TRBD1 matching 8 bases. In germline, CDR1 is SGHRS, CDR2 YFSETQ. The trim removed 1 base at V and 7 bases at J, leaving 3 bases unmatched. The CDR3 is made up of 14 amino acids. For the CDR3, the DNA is TGCGCCAGCAGCTTGCAGGGGGCAGGCGGGGAGCTGTTTTTT. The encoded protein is CASSLQGAGGELFF.

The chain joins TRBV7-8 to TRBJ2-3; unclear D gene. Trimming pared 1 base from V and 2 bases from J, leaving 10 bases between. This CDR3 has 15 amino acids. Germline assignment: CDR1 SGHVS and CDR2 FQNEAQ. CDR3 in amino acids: CASSLETRNTDTQYF. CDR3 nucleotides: TGTGCCAGCAGCTTAGAAACAAGGAACACAGATACGCAGTATTTT.

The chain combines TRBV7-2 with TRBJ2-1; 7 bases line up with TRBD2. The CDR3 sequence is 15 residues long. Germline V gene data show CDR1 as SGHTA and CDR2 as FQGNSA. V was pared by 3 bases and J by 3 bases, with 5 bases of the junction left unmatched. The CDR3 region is CASSFTGTIYNEQFF. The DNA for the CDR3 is TGTGCCAGCAGCTTCACCGGGACTATCTACAATGAGCAGTTCTTC. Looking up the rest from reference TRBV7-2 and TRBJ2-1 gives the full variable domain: GAGVSQSPSNKVTEKGKDVELRCDPISGHTALYWYRQSLGQGLEFLIYFQGNSAPDKSGLPSDRFSAERTGGSVSTLTIQRTQQEDSAVYLCASSFTGTIYNEQFFGPGTRLTVL.

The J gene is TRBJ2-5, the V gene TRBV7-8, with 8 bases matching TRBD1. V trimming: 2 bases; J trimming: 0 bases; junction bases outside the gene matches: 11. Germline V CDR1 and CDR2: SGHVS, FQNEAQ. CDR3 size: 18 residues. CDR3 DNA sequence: TGTGCCAGCAGCTTAACCCCGGACAGGGATCCGTACCAAGAGACCCAGTACTTC. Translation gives CASSLTPDRDPYQETQYF.

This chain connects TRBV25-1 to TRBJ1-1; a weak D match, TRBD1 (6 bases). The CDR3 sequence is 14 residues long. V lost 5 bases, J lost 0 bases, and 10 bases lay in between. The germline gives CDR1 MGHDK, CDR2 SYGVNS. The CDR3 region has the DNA TGTGCCAGCAGTCGGGGGCTCCTGAACACTGAAGCTTTCTTT. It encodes CASSRGLLNTEAFF.

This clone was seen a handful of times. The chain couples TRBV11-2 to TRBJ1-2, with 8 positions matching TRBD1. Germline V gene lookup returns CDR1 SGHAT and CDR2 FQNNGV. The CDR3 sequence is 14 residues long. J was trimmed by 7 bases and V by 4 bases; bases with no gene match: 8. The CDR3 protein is CASSSLQGVGGYTF. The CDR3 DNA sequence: TGTGCCAGCAGCTCATTACAGGGGGTTGGTGGCTACACCTTC.

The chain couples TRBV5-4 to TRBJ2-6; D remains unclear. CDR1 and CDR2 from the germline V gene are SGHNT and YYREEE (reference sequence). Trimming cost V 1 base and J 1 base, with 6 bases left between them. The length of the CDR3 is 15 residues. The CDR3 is CASSLKVSGANVLTF. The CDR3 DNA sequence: TGTGCCAGCAGCTTGAAGGTTTCTGGGGCCAACGTCCTGACTTTC.

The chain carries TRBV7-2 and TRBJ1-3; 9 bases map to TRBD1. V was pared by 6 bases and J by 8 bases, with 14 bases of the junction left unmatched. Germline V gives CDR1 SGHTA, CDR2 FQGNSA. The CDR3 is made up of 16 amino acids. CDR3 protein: CASSRQQGARGDTIYF. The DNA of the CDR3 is TGTGCCAGCAGTCGACAACAGGGGGCGCGAGGAGACACCATATATTTT.

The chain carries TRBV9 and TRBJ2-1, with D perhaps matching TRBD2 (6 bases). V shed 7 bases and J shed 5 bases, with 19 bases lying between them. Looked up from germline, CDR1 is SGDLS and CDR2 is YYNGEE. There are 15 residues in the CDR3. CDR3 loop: CASEPGLTTNNEQFF. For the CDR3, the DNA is TGTGCCAGCGAGCCGGGACTCACAACTAACAATGAGCAGTTCTTC.

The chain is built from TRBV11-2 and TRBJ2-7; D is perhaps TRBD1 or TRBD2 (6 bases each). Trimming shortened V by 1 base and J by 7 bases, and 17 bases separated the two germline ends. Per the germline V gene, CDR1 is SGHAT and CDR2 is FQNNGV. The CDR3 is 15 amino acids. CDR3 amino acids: CASSLVSGGSREQYF. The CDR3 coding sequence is TGTGCCAGCAGCTTAGTTTCCGGGGGCTCCAGGGAGCAGTACTTC.